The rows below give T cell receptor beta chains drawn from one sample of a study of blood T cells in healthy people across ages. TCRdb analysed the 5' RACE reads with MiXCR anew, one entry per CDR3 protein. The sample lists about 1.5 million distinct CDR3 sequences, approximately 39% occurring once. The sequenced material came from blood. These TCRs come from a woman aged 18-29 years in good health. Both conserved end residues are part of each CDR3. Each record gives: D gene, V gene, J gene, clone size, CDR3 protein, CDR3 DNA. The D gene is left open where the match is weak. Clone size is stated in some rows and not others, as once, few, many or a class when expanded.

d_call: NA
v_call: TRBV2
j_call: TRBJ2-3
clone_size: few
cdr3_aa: CASRGQIDTQYF
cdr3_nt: TGTGCCAGCAGAGGACAGATAGATACGCAGTATTTT

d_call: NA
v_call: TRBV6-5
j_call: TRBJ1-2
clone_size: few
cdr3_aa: CASSYVRGGYGYTF
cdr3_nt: TGTGCCAGCAGTTACGTCCGGGGGGGCTATGGCTACACCTTC

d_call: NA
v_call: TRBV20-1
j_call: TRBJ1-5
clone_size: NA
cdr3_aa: CSARNPLWGNQPQHF
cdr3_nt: TGCAGTGCCCGAAACCCCCTCTGGGGCAATCAGCCCCAGCATTTT

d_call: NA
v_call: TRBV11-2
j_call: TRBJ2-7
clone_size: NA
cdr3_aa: CASSSYEGESYEQYF
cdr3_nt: TGTGCCAGCAGCTCGTACGAGGGGGAGTCCTACGAGCAGTACTTC

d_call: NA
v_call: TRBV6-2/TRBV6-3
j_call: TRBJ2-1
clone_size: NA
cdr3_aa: CASSTRDNYNEQFF
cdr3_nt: TGTGCCAGCAGTACTCGGGACAACTACAATGAGCAGTTCTTC

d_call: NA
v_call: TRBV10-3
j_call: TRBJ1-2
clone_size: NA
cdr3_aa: CAISESRAGYTF
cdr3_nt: TGTGCCATCAGTGAGTCGCGAGCAGGGTACACCTTC

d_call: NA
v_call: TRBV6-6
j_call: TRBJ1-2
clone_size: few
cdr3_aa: CASSRGDGYTF
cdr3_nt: TGTGCCAGCTCAAGGGGTGATGGCTACACCTTC

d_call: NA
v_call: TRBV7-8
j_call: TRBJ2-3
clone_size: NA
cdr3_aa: CASTRPSYRTDTQYF
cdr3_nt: TGTGCCAGCACGAGGCCGAGCTATCGCACAGATACGCAGTATTTT

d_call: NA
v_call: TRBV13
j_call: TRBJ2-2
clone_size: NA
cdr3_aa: CASSMTGATGELFF
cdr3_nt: TGTGCCAGCAGCATGACGGGGGCCACCGGGGAGCTGTTTTTT

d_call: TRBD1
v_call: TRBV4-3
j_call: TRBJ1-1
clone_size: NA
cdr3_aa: CASSQERVNRGRGSGTEAFF
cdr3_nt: TGCGCCAGCAGCCAAGAAAGGGTTAACAGGGGGCGCGGGTCGGGCACTGAAGCTTTCTTT

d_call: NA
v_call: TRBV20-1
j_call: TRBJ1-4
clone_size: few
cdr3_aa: CSARQGFVTNEKLFF
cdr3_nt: TGCAGTGCTAGGCAGGGGTTCGTAACTAATGAAAAACTGTTTTTT

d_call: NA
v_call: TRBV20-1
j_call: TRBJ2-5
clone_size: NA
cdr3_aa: CSARPYETQYF
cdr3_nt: TGCAGTGCTAGACCTTATGAGACCCAGTACTTC

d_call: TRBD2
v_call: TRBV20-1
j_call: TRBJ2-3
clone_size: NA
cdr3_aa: CSAIAGADRIADTQYF
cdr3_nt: TGCAGTGCTATAGCGGGAGCGGATCGTATAGCAGATACGCAGTATTTT

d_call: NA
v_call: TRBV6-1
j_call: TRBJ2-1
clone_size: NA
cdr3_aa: CASRWGSGTQDNEQFF
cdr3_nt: TGCGCCAGCAGGTGGGGTAGTGGGACCCAAGACAATGAGCAGTTCTTC

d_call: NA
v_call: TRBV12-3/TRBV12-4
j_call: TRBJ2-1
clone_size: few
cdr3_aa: CASSLTAGANNEQFF
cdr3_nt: TGTGCCAGCAGCCTGACGGCGGGGGCTAACAATGAGCAGTTCTTC

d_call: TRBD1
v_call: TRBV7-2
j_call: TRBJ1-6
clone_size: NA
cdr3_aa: CASSSTLQGQPPHF
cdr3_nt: TGTGCCAGCAGCTCGACTTTACAGGGGCAACCCCCCCACTTT

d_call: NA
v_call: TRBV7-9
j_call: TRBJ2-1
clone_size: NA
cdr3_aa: CASSRYTDANQETQFF
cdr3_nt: TGTGCCAGCAGCCGGTACACGGACGCAAACCAAGAGACCCAGTTCTTC

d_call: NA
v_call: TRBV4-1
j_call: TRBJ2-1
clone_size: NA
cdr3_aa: CASSQDPRGNEQFF
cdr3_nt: TGCGCCAGCAGCCAAGACCCCAGGGGTAATGAGCAGTTCTTC

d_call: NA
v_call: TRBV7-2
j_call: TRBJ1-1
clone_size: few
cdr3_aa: CASSSTGYGSTEAFF
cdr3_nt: TGTGCCAGCAGTTCTACAGGGTACGGTTCGACTGAAGCTTTCTTT

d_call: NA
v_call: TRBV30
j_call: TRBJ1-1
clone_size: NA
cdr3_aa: CAWGSVNTEAFF
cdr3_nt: TGTGCCTGGGGCAGCGTGAACACTGAAGCTTTCTTT

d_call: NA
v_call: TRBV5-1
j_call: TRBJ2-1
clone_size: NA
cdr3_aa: CASSLPGQSEQFF
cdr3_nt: TGCGCCAGCAGCTTGCCAGGCCAAAGTGAGCAGTTCTTC

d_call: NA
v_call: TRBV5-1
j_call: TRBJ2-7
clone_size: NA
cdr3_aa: CASSLSRRGAYNEQYF
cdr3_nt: TGCGCCAGCAGCTTGTCCCGGAGGGGGGCGTACAATGAGCAGTACTTC

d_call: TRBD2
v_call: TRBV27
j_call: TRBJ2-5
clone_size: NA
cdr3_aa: CASSLPPWTSGRGNEQYF
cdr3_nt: TGTGCCAGCAGTTTACCCCCTTGGACTAGCGGGAGGGGCAATGAGCAGTACTTC

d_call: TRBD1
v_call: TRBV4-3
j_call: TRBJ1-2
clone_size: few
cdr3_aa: CASSPNRGRGYTF
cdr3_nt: TGCGCCAGCAGCCCAAATAGGGGGCGAGGCTACACCTTC

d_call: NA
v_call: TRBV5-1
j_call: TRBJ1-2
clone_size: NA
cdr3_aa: CASSRKRDSPISNYSYTF
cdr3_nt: TGCGCCAGCAGCAGAAAACGAGACAGCCCCATCTCTAACTATAGCTACACCTTC

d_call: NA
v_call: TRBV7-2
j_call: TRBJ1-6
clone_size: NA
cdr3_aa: CASSVGRGFSPLHF
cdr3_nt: TGTGCCAGCAGCGTGGGCAGGGGTTTTTCACCCCTCCACTTT

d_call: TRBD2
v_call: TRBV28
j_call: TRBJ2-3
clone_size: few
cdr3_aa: CASSFPTSGMIPDTQYF
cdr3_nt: TGTGCCAGCAGTTTCCCTACTAGCGGGATGATCCCAGATACGCAGTATTTT

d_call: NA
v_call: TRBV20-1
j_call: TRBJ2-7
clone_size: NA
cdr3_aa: CSARGRGGLSYNEQYF
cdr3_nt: TGCAGTGCTAGAGGGAGAGGGGGTTTATCCTACAATGAGCAGTACTTC

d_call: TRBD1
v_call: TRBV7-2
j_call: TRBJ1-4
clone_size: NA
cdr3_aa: CASSSRTGFSEKLFF
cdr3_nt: TGTGCCAGCAGCTCGAGGACAGGGTTTTCTGAAAAACTGTTTTTT